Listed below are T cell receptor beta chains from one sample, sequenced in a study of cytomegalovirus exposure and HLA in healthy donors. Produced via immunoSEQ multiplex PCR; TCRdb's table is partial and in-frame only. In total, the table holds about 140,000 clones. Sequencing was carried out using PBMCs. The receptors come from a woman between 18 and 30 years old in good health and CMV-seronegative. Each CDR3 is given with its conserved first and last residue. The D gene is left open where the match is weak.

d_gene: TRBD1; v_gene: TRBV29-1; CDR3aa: CSVGQGGNQPQHF
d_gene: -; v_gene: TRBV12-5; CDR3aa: CASHQNEQFF
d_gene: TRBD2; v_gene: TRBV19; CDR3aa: CASRPALAGGAVETQYF
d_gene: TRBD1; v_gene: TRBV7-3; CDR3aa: CASSPRQGLAYGYTF
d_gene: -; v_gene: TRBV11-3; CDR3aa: CASNSGFYNEQFF
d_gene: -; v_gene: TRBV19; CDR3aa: CASSPHIMMGYTF
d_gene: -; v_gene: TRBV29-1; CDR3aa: CSVEAGSGNTIYF
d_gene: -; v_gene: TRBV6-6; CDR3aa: CASSWHRESNTGELFF
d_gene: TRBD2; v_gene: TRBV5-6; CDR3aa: CASSSETSASYNEQFF
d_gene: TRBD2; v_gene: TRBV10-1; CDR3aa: CASRSGRASGANVLTF
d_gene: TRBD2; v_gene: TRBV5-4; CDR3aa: CASSLDLSSKGLAF
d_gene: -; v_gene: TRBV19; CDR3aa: CASSIGPGMGTDTQYF
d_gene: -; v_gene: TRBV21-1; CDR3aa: CASERAGEGGTQYF
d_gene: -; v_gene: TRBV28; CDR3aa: CASSLRQSSWGYTF
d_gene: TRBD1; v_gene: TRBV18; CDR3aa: CASSPDRGTEAFF